One and the same sample provided the 18 T cell receptor beta chains below, sequenced in a study of a mutant IDH1 vaccine in newly diagnosed glioma. As to time point: week 47, end of study. Vaccination used 300 ug of mutant IDH1 20-mer peptide per dose, with topical imiquimod. Their antigens are not known. TCRdb's table, derived via immunoSEQ multiplex PCR, lists solely in-frame clones and lacks some. Altogether approximately 35,000 clones are present, 75% to 95% being singletons, with the ten largest covering over 4.5%. The sample here was PBMCs, taken from a glioma patient whose treatment included an IDH1 peptide vaccine. The receptor source for this set is a woman aged 40 to 50 with glioma.

A single count supports this clone. This chain uses TRBV5-6 with TRBJ1-1; D may be TRBD1 (5 bases). Germline values: CDR1 SGHDT, CDR2 YYEEEE. Trimming cost V 3 bases and J 4 bases, with 13 bases left between them. The CDR3 has 14 residues. The CDR3 region has the DNA TGTGCCAGCAGCTCACTCACAGGATTCACTGAAGCTTTCTTT. Its translation: CASSSLTGFTEAFF.

The V gene is TRBV19, the J gene TRBJ1-5; TRBD1 matches 9 bases. CDR1 is LNHDA, CDR2 SQIVND, per germline (reference sequence). The CDR3 consists of 18 residues. The ends lost 6 bases at V and 3 bases at J; junction bases unmatched: 15. The CDR3 loop is CASSPGQGELGFNQPQHF. DNA for the CDR3: TGTGCCAGTAGCCCGGGACAGGGAGAGCTGGGTTTCAATCAGCCCCAGCATTTT.

The gene calls are TRBV30 and TRBJ1-1, with D unclear. This CDR3 spans 16 amino acids. Trimming removed 3 bases at V and 1 base at J, with 18 bases between. CDR1 and CDR2 from the germline V gene are GTSNPN and SVGIG (reference sequence). CDR3 sequence (DNA): TGTGCCTGGAGCGGAAGGGTGCCCTGGACGAACACTGAAGCTTTCTTT. As protein: CAWSGRVPWTNTEAFF.

The V and J genes are TRBV10-2 and TRBJ2-7, with 7 bases that match TRBD2. CDR1 WSHSY and CDR2 SAAADI come from the germline V gene. CDR3 length: 16 residues. V was pared by 8 bases and J by 5 bases, with 18 bases of the junction left unmatched. This CDR3 reads CASFHQAAGAGDEQYF. The CDR3 DNA reads as TGCGCCAGCTTTCACCAGGCGGCGGGCGCGGGGGACGAGCAGTACTTC.

This clone was recorded only once. The chain recombines TRBV6-5 with TRBJ1-3; D not resolved. Germline CDR1 is MNHEY and CDR2 is SVGAGI. V was trimmed by 5 bases and J by 2 bases, leaving 10 bases between them. The CDR3 runs 14 residues. The DNA for the CDR3 is TGTGCCAGCAGTCCCTCAGGCCCTGGAAACACCATATATTTT. This codes for CASSPSGPGNTIYF.

The chain recombines TRBV2 with TRBJ1-5, with 8 bases fitting TRBD1. The CDR3 runs 14 residues. Trimming cost V 6 bases and J 10 bases; bases outside gene matches: 11. Germline CDR1 is SNHLY and CDR2 is FYNNEI. The CDR3 is CASSATGTGVPQHF. CDR3 bases: TGTGCCAGCAGCGCAACCGGGACAGGCGTCCCCCAGCATTTT.

The J gene is TRBJ2-3, the V gene TRBV13, with D possibly being TRBD2 (5 bases). Trimming stripped 5 bases from V and 2 bases from J, with 17 bases between. CDR3 length: 16 residues. CDR1 and CDR2 from the germline V gene are PRHDT and FYEKMQ (reference sequence). The CDR3 reads CASSARASWVTDTQYF. The CDR3 DNA reads TGTGCCAGCAGCGCCCGGGCTAGCTGGGTCACAGATACGCAGTATTTT.

The chain links TRBV15 to TRBJ1-1, with a weak D call TRBD1 (6 bases). The germline CDR1 and CDR2 sequences are LNHNV and YYDKDF (reference sequence). Trimming removed 0 bases from V and 7 bases from J, with 15 bases in between. The length of the CDR3 is 15 residues. The DNA for the CDR3 is TGTGCCACCAGCAGAGAGGAGTACAGGGTTAATGAAGCTTTCTTT. This encodes CATSREEYRVNEAFF.

CDR3 loop: CASSDGGYSSAIMNTEAFF. The DNA for the CDR3 is TGTGCCAGCAGTGATGGAGGGTATTCCTCTGCGATTATGAACACTGAAGCTTTCTTT. The chain recombines TRBV2 with TRBJ1-1; the D is unclear. The CDR3 consists of 19 residues. V lost 3 bases, J lost 0 bases, and 23 bases lay in between. Germline assignment: CDR1 SNHLY and CDR2 FYNNEI.

The rearrangement links TRBV29-1 to TRBJ1-2; no reliable D call. The CDR3 sequence is 11 residues long. CDR1 and CDR2 from the germline V gene are SQVTM and ANQGSEA. The V end was cut by 4 bases, the J end by 8 bases, with 11 bases between. CDR3 DNA: TGCAGCGTTGCCTCTACGAAAGGCTACACCTTC. This codes for CSVASTKGYTF.

The chain has TRBV7-9 and TRBJ1-2, with 8 bases matching TRBD1. The CDR3 covers 13 residues. V trimming: 3 bases; J trimming: 6 bases; junction bases outside the gene matches: 3. Germline values: CDR1 SEHNR, CDR2 FQNEAQ (reference sequence). The chain's CDR3 is CASSLDRVNGYTF. Here the CDR3 DNA reads TGTGCCAGCAGCTTGGACAGGGTCAATGGCTACACCTTC.

This rearrangement joins TRBV7-8 to TRBJ1-4; D is perhaps TRBD1 (6 bases). V was trimmed by 1 base and J by 7 bases, leaving 31 bases between them. The CDR3 is made up of 21 amino acids. Per the germline V gene, CDR1 is SGHVS and CDR2 is FQNEAQ. This CDR3 is CASSLGAAWGDKPWRGEKLFF. The CDR3, as DNA: TGTGCCAGCAGCTTAGGTGCCGCCTGGGGGGACAAGCCTTGGAGGGGTGAAAAACTGTTTTTT.

This chain joins TRBV6-5 and TRBJ2-3; TRBD1 might be the D (6 bases). The CDR3 runs 15 residues. Germline V gene lookup returns CDR1 MNHEY and CDR2 SVGAGI. The V and J ends lost 5 bases and 6 bases respectively, with 18 bases between them. CDR3 DNA: TGTGCCAGCAGTGGGGTTGGACAGTCATCGGATACGCAGTATTTT. It is translated as CASSGVGQSSDTQYF.

This chain links TRBV5-6 with TRBJ1-4; D is undetermined. V was pared by 1 base and J by 8 bases, with 6 bases between. CDR1 and CDR2 (germline): SGHDT, YYEEEE. The CDR3 is 12 residues long. CDR3 bases: TGTGCCAGCAGCTTGCTAGGGGAAAAACTGTTTTTT. It encodes CASSLLGEKLFF.

The V and J genes are TRBV4-1 and TRBJ2-7, with TRBD2 as a possible D gene (6 bases). The germline V gene has CDR1 MGHRA and CDR2 YSYEKL. V lost 2 bases and J 2 bases, leaving 16 bases between the germline ends. The CDR3 covers 16 residues. CDR3 nucleotides: TGCGCCAGCAGCCAATATGACCGGGACTTTACCTACGAGCAGTACTTC. It encodes CASSQYDRDFTYEQYF.

This chain uses TRBV2 with TRBJ2-5; TRBD2 matches at 9 bases. V was pared by 3 bases and J by 5 bases, with 4 bases of the junction left unmatched. The CDR3 length is 14 residues. Germline CDR1 and CDR2: SNHLY and FYNNEI. CDR3 residues: CASSDGTSMETQYF. Here the CDR3 DNA reads TGTGCCAGCAGTGACGGGACTAGCATGGAGACCCAGTACTTC.

The rearrangement joins TRBV7-9 to TRBJ1-3; possibly TRBD1 for D (5 bases). This CDR3 is 15 amino acids long. With 5 bases removed from V and 4 bases from J, the gap between germline ends came to 15 bases. CDR1 and CDR2 from the germline V gene are SEHNR and FQNEAQ (reference sequence). The CDR3 DNA reads as TGTGCCAGCAGCGCATCCGGGACCGAAGGAAACACCATATATTTT. Translation: CASSASGTEGNTIYF.

V usage is TRBV4-3 and J usage is TRBJ2-2, with a weak D call TRBD2 (5 bases). This CDR3 is 14 amino acids long. CDR1 LGHNA and CDR2 YSLEER come from the germline V gene. With 1 base removed from V and 5 bases from J, the gap between germline ends came to 8 bases. The CDR3 coding sequence is TGCGCCAGCAGCCAAGTACTAGGGACCGGGGAGCTGTTTTTT. It codes for CASSQVLGTGELFF.